This T cell receptor (beta chain) came from a study of graft-versus-host responses after intestinal transplantation. Study summary: The study gave all recipients anti-thymocyte globulin induction, then tacrolimus and steroids for 2 to 3 years. Points from the study as a whole: In patients with graft-donor T cell macrochimerism, allograft graft-versus-host to host-versus-graft clonal ratios were high. Maximum circulating GvH clone levels tracked with early post-transplant HvG decreases.

Only in-frame clones appear in the TCRdb table, and some are missing; sequencing was by immunoSEQ multiplex PCR. The sample records approximately 12,000 clones, around 80% being singletons. The CDR3 has 12 residues. The V and J ends lost 0 bases and 7 bases respectively, with 4 bases between them. Per the germline V gene, CDR1 is MNHEY and CDR2 is SMNVEV (reference sequence). On this clone itself: Antigen: not known.

The receptor's source is a human patient who received an intestinal transplant, so some T cells may come from the graft donor. The J gene is TRBJ2-1, the V gene TRBV27; D ambiguous. The specimen comprised PBMCs, sampled 120 to 130 days after transplant. CDR3 protein: CASSLSLNEQFF. In DNA form, the CDR3 reads TGTGCCAGCAGTTTATCGCTGAATGAGCAGTTCTTC.